A selection of T cell receptor beta chains follows, all from one sample in a study of T cell changes during pregnancy in multiple sclerosis. Produced via immunoSEQ multiplex PCR; TCRdb's table is partial and in-frame only. The sample includes 33,000 or so clones, around 92% of them seen just once. Sequenced here: CD4+ T cells from peripheral blood mononuclear cells, sampled in the third trimester of pregnancy. These receptors came from a female donor in good health, enrolled as a control in a pregnancy study. The CDR3 runs from the conserved cysteine through the conserved F or W. The order of the fields is clone size, J gene, D gene, V gene, CDR3 DNA, CDR3 protein. D genes are given only for firm matches. Clone size appears in some rows only: once, few, many, or a class for an expanded clone.

.,TRBJ1-4,.,TRBV18,TGTGCCAGCTCACCGCAGGAAACAACTAATGAAAAACTGTTTTTT,CASSPQETTNEKLFF
.,TRBJ2-1,.,TRBV7-3,TGTGCCAGCAGCCAACAGGAGGGTGAGCAGTTCTTC,CASSQQEGEQFF
.,TRBJ2-3,TRBD2,TRBV9,TGTGCCAGCAGCTCCATAGCGGGGGGCCCTAGCACAGATACGCAGTATTTT,CASSSIAGGPSTDTQYF
.,TRBJ1-1,.,TRBV9,TGTGCCAGCAGCGTAGGTTGGGGGCAGGTATCCACTGAAGCTTTCTTT,CASSVGWGQVSTEAFF
.,TRBJ1-4,.,TRBV4-3,TGCGCCAGCAGCCAAAATCCGGGACACGATGAAAAACTGTTTTTT,CASSQNPGHDEKLFF
.,TRBJ2-7,.,TRBV30,TGTGCCTGGAGTGAACGGGGGGAGCAGTACTTC,CAWSERGEQYF
.,TRBJ2-1,.,TRBV7-2,TGTGCCAGCAGCCGAGACCAAATACTAAGGGGTGAGCAGTTCTTC,CASSRDQILRGEQFF
.,TRBJ2-7,TRBD1,TRBV19,TGTGCCAGTAGTCAAGCCCCCGGGACAGGCTACGAGCAGTACTTC,CASSQAPGTGYEQYF
once,TRBJ2-5,.,TRBV7-9,TGTGCCAGCAGCTTAGACAGGAGAGAGACCCAGTACTTC,CASSLDRRETQYF
.,TRBJ1-4,.,TRBV4-1,TGCGCCAGCGGACAGACAGGACGCCGCGATGAAAAACTGTTTTTT,CASGQTGRRDEKLFF
.,TRBJ2-2,.,TRBV6-1,TGTGCCAGCAGGCCTTCGGGCGGGGAGCTGTTTTTT,CASRPSGGELFF
.,TRBJ1-1,.,TRBV19,TGTGCCAGTAGTCCGAGGAACACTGAAGCTTTCTTT,CASSPRNTEAFF
.,TRBJ2-3,.,TRBV30,TGTGCCTGGAAGCACGGGTTGACGGATACGCAGTATTTT,CAWKHGLTDTQYF
.,TRBJ2-2,.,TRBV15,TGTGCCACCAGCAGAGAGGGGGGGCCGACCGGGGAGCTGTTTTTT,CATSREGGPTGELFF
.,TRBJ1-2,.,TRBV7-2,TGTGCCAGCAGCTTAGGGGCAGGACAAAACTATGGCTACACCTTC,CASSLGAGQNYGYTF